Below, 23 T cell receptor beta chains from the same sample are listed, as sequenced in a study of T-cell memory formation after mild COVID-19. One entry per CDR3 protein, called by TCRdb with MiXCR from the 5' RACE reads. The sample lists about 120,000 distinct CDR3 sequences; about 20% were seen once. Sequencing used PBMCs or a T cell subset sorted from them (not recorded which). The receptors here all came from a man between 18 and 35 years old who had mild COVID-19 (a few samples of this study predate the infection). Cell type and time point are not known.

The chain has TRBV3-1 and TRBJ1-6; D not resolved. Germline V gene lookup returns CDR1 LGHDT and CDR2 YNNKEL (reference sequence). The V gene lost 1 base and the J gene lost 6 bases, with 7 bases spanning the gap. CDR3 size: 14 residues. The CDR3 region has the DNA TGTGCCAGCAGCCAAGGGGTTTCTAATTCACCCCTCCACTTT. This translates into CASSQGVSNSPLHF.

This chain links TRBV4-3 with TRBJ1-5; D is unresolved. This CDR3 has 16 residues. The germline V gene has CDR1 LGHNA and CDR2 YSLEER. Trimming removed 0 bases at V and 0 bases at J, with 9 bases between. The CDR3 nucleotides read TGCGCCAGCAGCCAAGATCTAGGGTATAGCAATCAGCCCCAGCATTTT. This sequence encodes CASSQDLGYSNQPQHF.

This chain uses TRBV6-2 or TRBV6-3 with TRBJ2-2, with D perhaps TRBD1 (5 bases). CDR3 length: 15 amino acids. Trimming took off 2 bases at V and 1 base at J, with 8 bases between the two ends. CDR1 and CDR2 from the germline V gene are MNHEY and SVGEGT. In nucleotides, the CDR3 is TGTGCCAGCAGTTACGAGACAGTGAACACCGGGGAGCTGTTTTTT. It encodes CASSYETVNTGELFF.

This chain links TRBV4-1 with TRBJ1-5; no reliable D call. Trimming removed 3 bases at V and 2 bases at J, with 14 bases between. The CDR3 totals 16 residues. Germline CDR1 MGHRA, CDR2 YSYEKL. CDR3 amino acids: CASSQHQERGNQPQHF. The CDR3 DNA reads TGCGCCAGCAGCCAGCACCAGGAAAGGGGCAATCAGCCCCAGCATTTT.

This clonotype was found a few times. J is TRBJ2-7 and V is TRBV12-3 or TRBV12-4; TRBD1 or TRBD2 may be the D gene (5 bases each). The CDR3 extends over 14 amino acids. V shed 3 bases and J shed 5 bases, with 14 bases lying between them. The CDR3 DNA reads as TGTGCCAGCAGTTTCATTGGGGGTGGGCACGAGCAGTACTTC. It specifies CASSFIGGGHEQYF.

The rearrangement uses TRBV5-1 and TRBJ2-1, with D perhaps matching TRBD1 (6 bases). Trimming stripped 0 bases from V and 3 bases from J, with 10 bases between. Per germline, CDR1 SGHRS and CDR2 YFSETQ. The CDR3 length is 15 residues. The CDR3 loop is CASSLAGVYYNEQFF. DNA for the CDR3: TGCGCCAGCAGCTTGGCAGGGGTATACTACAATGAGCAGTTCTTC.

This sequence joins TRBV19 and TRBJ2-1, with 10 bases aligning to TRBD2. Germline trimming cut 3 bases from V and 2 bases from J; bases unmatched to any gene: 1. Germline V gene lookup returns CDR1 LNHDA and CDR2 SQIVND (reference sequence). The CDR3 is 15 amino acids. The CDR3 reads CASSMSGGAYNEQFF. The CDR3 nucleotides read TGTGCCAGTAGTATGAGCGGGGGGGCCTACAATGAGCAGTTCTTC.

This sequence joins TRBV28 and TRBJ2-5; 10 bases agree with TRBD2. V shed 4 bases, J shed 7 bases, and the junction held 9 bases outside the gene matches. There are 15 residues in the CDR3. Germline V gene sequence: CDR1 MDHEN, CDR2 SYDVKM. The CDR3 sequence is CASSWLAGGPGTQYF. The CDR3, as DNA: TGTGCCAGCAGTTGGTTAGCGGGGGGACCGGGGACCCAGTACTTC.

CDR3 amino acids: CASSLTAGRGYGYTF. The DNA of the CDR3 is TGTGCCAGCAGCTTAACGGCCGGCAGAGGCTATGGCTACACCTTC. This chain connects TRBV7-3 to TRBJ1-2; D ambiguous. Germline-derived CDR1 and CDR2 are SGHTA and FQGTGA. V shed 0 bases and J shed 4 bases, with 12 bases lying between them. The length of the CDR3 is 15 residues.

This clonotype was seen more than once but under ten times. In DNA, the CDR3 is TGTGCCATCAGTGTGGGGACATCTATGAACACTGAAGCTTTCTTT. The encoded protein is CAISVGTSMNTEAFF. This chain connects TRBV10-3 to TRBJ1-1; D is perhaps TRBD1 (6 bases). Per germline, CDR1 ENHRY and CDR2 SYGVKD. V dropped 4 bases and J dropped 0 bases, with 12 bases sitting between them. This CDR3 region has 15 residues.

This clonotype was seen more than once but under ten times. This rearrangement joins TRBV4-2 to TRBJ2-5; unclear D gene. The CDR3 loop spans 14 amino acids. V dropped 0 bases and J dropped 5 bases, with 10 bases sitting between them. Germline V gene sequence: CDR1 LGHNA, CDR2 YNFKEQ. The CDR3 DNA is TGTGCCAGCAGCCAAGATCAGGCCGGGGAGACCCAGTACTTC. Translation gives CASSQDQAGETQYF.

The chain joins TRBV2 to TRBJ2-1; 11 nucleotides align to TRBD2. The CDR3 consists of 13 residues. The germline CDR1 and CDR2 sequences are SNHLY and FYNNEI. The V gene end was trimmed by 6 bases and the J gene end by 7 bases; junction bases not matched to a gene: 2. Here the CDR3 DNA reads TGTGCCAGCAGGAGACTAGCGGGGAATGAGCAGTTCTTC. Translated, it gives CASRRLAGNEQFF.

The rearrangement joins TRBV10-3 to TRBJ2-3; D is uncertain. Trimming stripped 4 bases from V and 3 bases from J, with 23 bases between. The CDR3 has 18 amino acids. Germline assignment: CDR1 ENHRY and CDR2 SYGVKD. CDR3: CAISGPSANGFSTDTQYF. CDR3 coding DNA: TGTGCCATCAGTGGCCCCTCGGCGAACGGTTTCTCAACAGATACGCAGTATTTT.

The chain is built from TRBV6-5 and TRBJ1-6; D ambiguous. The CDR3 runs to 14 residues. The V gene's germline CDR1 is MNHEY and CDR2 SVGAGI. V lost 2 bases to trimming and J lost 10 bases, with 12 bases between them. The DNA for the CDR3 is TGTGCCAGCAGTTACGTGGCCGATCGGTCACCCCTCCACTTT. The encoded protein is CASSYVADRSPLHF.

This clonotype was recorded a few times. J is TRBJ2-7 and V is TRBV11-2; TRBD1 matches at 10 bases. The length of the CDR3 is 16 residues. The germline V gene has CDR1 SGHAT and CDR2 FQNNGV. Trimming at V came to 0 bases and at J to 5 bases, leaving 7 bases not matched to a gene. The CDR3 nucleotides read TGTGCCAGCAGCTTAGATTATGGGACAGGGGCTCACGAGCAGTACTTC. Protein product: CASSLDYGTGAHEQYF.

The chain has TRBV5-4 and TRBJ2-1; D remains ambiguous. With 2 bases removed from V and 8 bases from J, the gap between germline ends came to 5 bases. This CDR3 is 11 amino acids long. Germline CDR1 is SGHNT and CDR2 is YYREEE (reference sequence). CDR3 in amino acids: CASSFSYEQFF. As DNA, the CDR3 is TGTGCCAGCAGCTTTTCCTATGAGCAGTTCTTC.

This clonotype showed up just a few times. The CDR3 sequence: CSVETTTRRDYNEQFF. The DNA for the CDR3 is TGCAGCGTTGAGACCACGACTAGGAGGGACTACAATGAGCAGTTCTTC. V usage is TRBV29-1 and J usage is TRBJ2-1; D is perhaps TRBD2 (6 bases). The CDR3 contains 16 residues. With 3 bases removed from V and 3 bases from J, the gap between germline ends came to 18 bases. The V gene's germline CDR1 is SQVTM and CDR2 ANQGSEA.

The V gene is TRBV5-1, the J gene TRBJ1-2; D possibly corresponds to TRBD1 (5 bases). Germline V gene sequence: CDR1 SGHRS, CDR2 YFSETQ. CDR3 length: 14 residues. V gave up 3 bases and J gave up 4 bases, with 13 bases separating them. CDR3: CASSSQGSSYGYTF. In DNA, the CDR3 is TGCGCCAGCAGCTCCCAGGGCTCGAGCTATGGCTACACCTTC.

The CDR3 region has the DNA TGTGCCAGCAGCCAAGATGCGGTCGGCCCTTACTATGGCTACACCTTC. Encoded protein: CASSQDAVGPYYGYTF. This chain joins TRBV4-2 and TRBJ1-2; D unclear. Germline values: CDR1 LGHNA, CDR2 YNFKEQ. Trimming cost V 0 bases and J 3 bases, with 14 bases left between them. This CDR3 has 16 residues.

V usage is TRBV4-3 and J usage is TRBJ2-2, with D possibly called TRBD1 or TRBD2 (7 bases each). Germline-derived CDR1 and CDR2 are LGHNA and YSLEER. With 6 bases removed from V and 0 bases from J, the gap between germline ends came to 20 bases. There are 18 residues in the CDR3. The CDR3 DNA sequence: TGCGCCAGCAGACGAGACAGGGCGGGGGCCTCGAACACCGGGGAGCTGTTTTTT. It is translated as CASRRDRAGASNTGELFF.

This clonotype was picked up many times. V is TRBV5-5 and J is TRBJ2-5; tentatively, D is TRBD1 or TRBD2 (6 bases each). The ends were cut back, 2 bases at V and 9 bases at J, with 11 bases in the middle. This CDR3 is 12 amino acids long. Germline lookup yields CDR1 SGHKS and CDR2 YYEKEE (reference sequence). The CDR3 sequence is CASSFGGGAQYF. The CDR3 DNA sequence: TGTGCCAGCAGCTTTGGAGGGGGTGCCCAGTACTTC.

The gene calls are TRBV5-1 and TRBJ2-7, with D perhaps matching TRBD1 (6 bases). V shed 2 bases and J shed 2 bases, with 8 bases lying between them. The length of the CDR3 is 13 residues. Germline loops: CDR1 SGHRS, CDR2 YFSETQ. CDR3 bases: TGCGCCAGCAGCTTAAAGGGGGCCTACGAGCAGTACTTC. Translation gives CASSLKGAYEQYF.

V is TRBV11-2 and J is TRBJ2-5, with 9 nucleotides matching TRBD2. J was trimmed by 9 bases and V by 4 bases; bases with no gene match: 6. This CDR3 spans 13 amino acids. The germline V gene encodes CDR1 SGHAT and CDR2 FQNNGV. Here the CDR3 reads CASSSRTSEAQYF. DNA of the CDR3: TGTGCCAGCAGCTCCCGGACTAGCGAAGCCCAGTACTTC.